The 4 T cell receptor beta chains in this list originate from one sample, sequenced in a study of T-cell reconstitution after alpha-beta-depleted transplantation in children. Molecular barcoding with unique molecular identifiers was used for the TCRbeta library. A single record per CDR3 protein comes from TCRdb applying MiXCR to the PCR reads. The sample lists some 600,000 distinct CDR3 sequences; 15% to 20% were seen once. Sample: PBMCs from the stem cell graft donor, taken from the stem cell graft. These receptors all come from a human donor who donated a stem cell graft to a child with acute myeloid leukemia.

This clonotype was found many times. The J gene is TRBJ1-3, the V gene TRBV20-1, with a possible D match to TRBD1 (5 bases). V shed 5 bases and J shed 4 bases, with 15 bases lying between them. CDR3 length: 14 residues. CDR1 DFQATT and CDR2 SNEGSKA come from the germline V gene (reference sequence). The CDR3 protein is CSAPGSGDGNTIYF. DNA of the CDR3: TGCAGTGCTCCGGGATCGGGGGACGGAAACACCATATATTTT.

The chain recombines TRBV5-1 with TRBJ2-7; D is perhaps TRBD1 (6 bases). The germline V gene encodes CDR1 SGHRS and CDR2 YFSETQ. V lost 4 bases, J lost 3 bases, and 20 bases lay in between. This CDR3 has 16 residues. CDR3 nucleotides: TGCGCCAGCAGCCCAGGTGGCGCGACAGGCGGCTACGAGCAGTACTTC. Protein sequence: CASSPGGATGGYEQYF. Full variable domain (missing parts from reference TRBV5-1 and TRBJ2-7): KAGVTQTPRYLIKTRGQQVTLSCSPISGHRSVSWYQQTPGQGLQFLFEYFSETQRNKGNFPGRFSGRQFSNSRSEMNVSTLELGDSALYLCASSPGGATGGYEQYFGPGTRLTVT.

In this sample, this clonotype turned up many times. The gene calls are TRBV7-2 and TRBJ1-2, with D perhaps matching TRBD1 (5 bases). Trimming pared 1 base from V and 7 bases from J, leaving 10 bases between. The CDR3 is made up of 13 amino acids. Germline V gives CDR1 SGHTA, CDR2 FQGNSA. The CDR3 sequence: CASSLGGDSGYTF. The CDR3 DNA reads TGTGCCAGCAGCTTAGGAGGGGACTCTGGCTACACCTTC.

This clonotype was counted ten times or more. The chain joins TRBV20-1 to TRBJ2-1; D remains unclear. Germline CDR1 and CDR2: DFQATT and SNEGSKA (reference sequence). There are 15 residues in the CDR3. Trimming stripped 0 bases from V and 0 bases from J, with 9 bases between. CDR3 DNA: TGCAGTGCTAGAGATGCCAGGAGCTCCTACAATGAGCAGTTCTTC. This sequence encodes CSARDARSSYNEQFF.